A selection of T cell receptor beta chains follows, all from one sample in a study of cytomegalovirus exposure and HLA in healthy donors. Libraries were prepared by immunoSEQ multiplex PCR; TCRdb keeps only in-frame clonotypes and omits some of them. The data show around 160,000 clones, almost 80% seen once. The sequenced sample consisted of PBMCs. The receptors derive from a male donor in good health and CMV-seronegative. Both conserved end residues are part of each CDR3. The D gene is left open where the match is weak. Size values are once, few and many counts, or a class for expanded clones, and some rows have none.

d_call j_call clone_size v_call cdr3_aa cdr3_nt
TRBD1 TRBJ1-3 - TRBV9 CASSPGTASSGNTIYF TGTGCCAGCAGCCCCGGGACAGCGAGCTCTGGAAACACCATATATTTT
TRBD1 TRBJ1-1 - TRBV7-9 CASSSTGMSTEAFF TGTGCCAGCAGCTCGACAGGGATGAGCACTGAAGCTTTCTTT
TRBD1 TRBJ1-1 - TRBV5-4 CASSLEGQGNPEAFF TGTGCCAGCAGCTTGGAAGGACAGGGTAACCCTGAAGCTTTCTTT
- TRBJ2-2 few TRBV7-9 CASTPGQNTGELFF TGTGCCAGCACCCCCGGACAGAACACCGGGGAGCTGTTTTTT
TRBD1 TRBJ2-1 - TRBV29-1 CSVGYQGALNEQFF TGCAGCGTTGGGTACCAGGGGGCCCTCAATGAGCAGTTCTTC
TRBD1 TRBJ2-2 - TRBV7-6 CASSRRLRDREAGELFF TGTGCCAGCAGCCGGCGACTCCGGGACAGAGAAGCCGGGGAGCTGTTTTTT
TRBD2 TRBJ2-3 - TRBV7-2 CASSFVAGGKDTQYF TGTGCCAGCAGCTTTGTAGCGGGAGGGAAGGATACGCAGTATTTT
- TRBJ1-1 - TRBV2 CASSETQGNTEAFF TGTGCCAGCAGTGAAACCCAGGGTAACACTGAAGCTTTCTTT
TRBD1 TRBJ2-7 - TRBV15 CATSTPGTGVREQYF TGTGCCACCAGCACACCCGGGACAGGGGTTCGCGAGCAGTACTTC
- TRBJ2-1 once TRBV11-3 CASSLDGSGSYNEQFF TGTGCCAGCAGCTTAGATGGGTCAGGGTCCTACAATGAGCAGTTCTTC
- TRBJ2-1 - TRBV7-6 CASSLAPSYEQFF TGTGCCAGCAGCTTAGCCCCCTCCTATGAGCAGTTCTTC
- TRBJ1-4 - TRBV10-3 CAISPLAGGREKLFF TGTGCCATCAGTCCCTTGGCCGGGGGGCGGGAAAAACTGTTTTTT
TRBD1 TRBJ1-2 - TRBV27 CASRLYPTGDYGYTF TGTGCCAGCAGGCTATACCCGACAGGGGACTATGGCTACACCTTC
TRBD2 TRBJ2-2 - TRBV2 CASSESRGGGGTGELFF TGTGCCAGCAGTGAAAGCAGGGGCGGGGGGGGCACCGGGGAGCTGTTTTTT
- TRBJ2-1 - TRBV2 CASSENSFNEQFF TGTGCCAGCAGTGAAAATAGCTTTAATGAGCAGTTCTTC
- TRBJ1-2 - TRBV28 CASSLYQGFYGYTF TGTGCCAGCAGTTTATATCAGGGCTTCTATGGCTACACCTTC
- TRBJ1-3 few TRBV6-1 CASSSRGNTIYF TGTGCCAGCAGTTCTAGGGGAAACACCATATATTTT
TRBD1 TRBJ2-1 - TRBV5-4 CASSRDRGGDEQFF TGTGCCAGCAGCCGGGACAGGGGGGGCGATGAGCAGTTCTTC
- TRBJ2-3 - TRBV19 CASSIGGGQDTQYF TGTGCCAGTAGTATAGGGGGGGGGCAAGATACGCAGTATTTT
- TRBJ1-5 - TRBV5-5 CASSLRQILGPQHF TGTGCCAGCAGCTTAAGACAGATCTTAGGGCCCCAGCATTTT
- TRBJ2-1 once TRBV10-3 CAISEDRSSYNEQFF TGTGCCATCAGTGAGGACCGGAGCTCCTACAATGAGCAGTTCTTC
TRBD1 TRBJ2-5 - TRBV6-5 CASSSGQGGTQYF TGTGCCAGCAGTTCCGGACAGGGGGGGACCCAGTACTTC
- TRBJ2-2 - TRBV5-4 CASSSFTGWSTGELFF TGTGCCAGCAGCTCCTTTACAGGGTGGAGCACCGGGGAGCTGTTTTTT
TRBD2 TRBJ2-2 - TRBV4-3 CASSLSSGDTGELFF TGCGCCAGCAGCCTATCTAGCGGAGACACCGGGGAGCTGTTTTTT
TRBD1 TRBJ2-5 once TRBV18 CASSLGTDSQETQYF TGTGCCAGCTCCCTTGGGACAGACTCTCAAGAGACCCAGTACTTC